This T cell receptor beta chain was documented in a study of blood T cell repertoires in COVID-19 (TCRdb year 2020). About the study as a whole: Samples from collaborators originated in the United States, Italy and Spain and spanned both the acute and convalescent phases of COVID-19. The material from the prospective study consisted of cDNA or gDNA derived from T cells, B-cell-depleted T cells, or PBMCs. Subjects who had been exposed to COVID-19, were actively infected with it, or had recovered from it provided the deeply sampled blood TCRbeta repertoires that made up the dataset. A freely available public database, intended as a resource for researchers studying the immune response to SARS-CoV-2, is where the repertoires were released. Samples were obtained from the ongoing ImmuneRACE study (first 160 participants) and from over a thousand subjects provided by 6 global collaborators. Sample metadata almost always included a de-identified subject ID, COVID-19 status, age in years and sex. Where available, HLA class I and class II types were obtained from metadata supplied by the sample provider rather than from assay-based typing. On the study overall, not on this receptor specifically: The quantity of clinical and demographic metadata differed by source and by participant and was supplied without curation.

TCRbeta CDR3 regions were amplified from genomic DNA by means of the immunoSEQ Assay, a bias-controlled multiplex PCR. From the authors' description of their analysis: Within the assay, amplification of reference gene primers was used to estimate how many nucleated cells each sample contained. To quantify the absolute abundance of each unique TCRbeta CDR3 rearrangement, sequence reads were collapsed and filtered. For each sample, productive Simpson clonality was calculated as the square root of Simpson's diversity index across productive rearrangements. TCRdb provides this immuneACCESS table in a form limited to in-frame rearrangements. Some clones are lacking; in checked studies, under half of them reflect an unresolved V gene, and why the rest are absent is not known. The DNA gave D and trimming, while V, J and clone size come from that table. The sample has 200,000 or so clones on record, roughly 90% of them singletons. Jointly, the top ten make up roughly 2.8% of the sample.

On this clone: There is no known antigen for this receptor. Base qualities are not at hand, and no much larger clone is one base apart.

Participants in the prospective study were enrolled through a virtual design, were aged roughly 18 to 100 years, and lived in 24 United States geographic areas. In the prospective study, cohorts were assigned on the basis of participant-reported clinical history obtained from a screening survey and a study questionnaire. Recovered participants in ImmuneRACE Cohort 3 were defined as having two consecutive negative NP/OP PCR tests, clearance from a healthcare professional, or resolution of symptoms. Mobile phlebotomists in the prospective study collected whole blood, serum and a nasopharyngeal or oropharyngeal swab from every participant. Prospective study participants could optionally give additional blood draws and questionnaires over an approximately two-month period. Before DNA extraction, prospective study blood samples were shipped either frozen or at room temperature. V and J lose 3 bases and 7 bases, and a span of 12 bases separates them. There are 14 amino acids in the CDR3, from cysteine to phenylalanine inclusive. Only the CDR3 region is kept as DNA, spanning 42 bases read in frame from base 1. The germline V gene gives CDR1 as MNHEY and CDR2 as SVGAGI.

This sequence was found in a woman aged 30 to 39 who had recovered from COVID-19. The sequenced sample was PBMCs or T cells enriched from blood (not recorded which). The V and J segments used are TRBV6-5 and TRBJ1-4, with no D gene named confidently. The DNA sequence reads TGTGCCAGCAGTTATAGTCGCTTTGGTGAAAAACTGTTTTTT. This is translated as CASSYSRFGEKLFF.